The clone carrying this T cell receptor beta chain was seen ten or more times. The antigen remains unidentified. This specimen belongs to a study of Graves' ophthalmopathy and Graves' hyperthyroidism. Study-level results: A classifier, a 13-signature model, separated ophthalmopathy from stable hyperthyroidism with approximately 87% sensitivity and roughly 80% specificity.

The TCR beta CDR3 regions underwent amplification from RNA transcripts. Second-round multiplex PCR came after a first-round RT-PCR that employed HTBI primers. TCRdb reprocessed the multiplex PCR reads with MiXCR, giving one entry per CDR3 protein. The data show roughly 400,000 distinct CDR3 sequences, approximately 17% seen once. Researchers classed hyperthyroidism as stable given no ophthalmopathy within 18 months of follow-up. There are 16 residues in the CDR3. The V and J ends lost 5 bases and 5 bases, in that order; junction bases with no gene match: 17. Germline CDR1 SQVTM, CDR2 ANQGSEA. Sequenced sample: peripheral blood. The chain combines TRBV29-1 with TRBJ2-5, with 7 bases that match TRBD1. This TCR came from an adult woman with stable Graves' hyperthyroidism. The CDR3 loop is CSVQAGIRGPAETQYF. The DNA for the CDR3 is TGCAGCGTTCAAGCAGGAATAAGGGGGCCGGCGGAGACCCAGTACTTC. Full variable domain (rest looked up from reference TRBV29-1 and TRBJ2-5): SAVISQKPSRDICQRGTSLTIQCQVDSQVTMMFWYRQQPGQSLTLIATANQGSEATYESGFVIDKFPISRPNLTFSTLTVSNMSPEDSSIYLCSVQAGIRGPAETQYFGPGTRLLVL.